What follows describes a single T cell receptor beta chain. As yet, its antigen is unknown. This entry belongs to a study of T cell responses to AZD1222 COVID-19 vaccine. Second doses that came at about 4 or about 12 weeks were put together. General study results and limits: The CD4 TCRs associated with vaccination extended across spike and predominated at 160-218 and 743-854.

Germline-derived CDR1 and CDR2 are MGHRA and YSYEKL. V was pared by 0 bases and J by 7 bases, with 14 bases between. The CDR3 is 15 amino acids. Profiled with immunoSEQ multiplex PCR; TCRdb holds only in-frame clones, not every one. The repertoire has roughly 160,000 clones, roughly 90% of them found once; the top ten carry 4% to 4.5%. The sequence was obtained from an adult who received the AZD1222 COVID-19 vaccine. The chain joins TRBV4-1 to TRBJ2-3; D may be TRBD1 (5 bases). Specimen: peripheral blood, collected 28 days after the second AZD1222 dose. The CDR3 sequence is CASSQDRAGLNTQYF. The CDR3 DNA reads as TGCGCCAGCAGCCAAGATCGGGCAGGGCTAAATACGCAGTATTTT.